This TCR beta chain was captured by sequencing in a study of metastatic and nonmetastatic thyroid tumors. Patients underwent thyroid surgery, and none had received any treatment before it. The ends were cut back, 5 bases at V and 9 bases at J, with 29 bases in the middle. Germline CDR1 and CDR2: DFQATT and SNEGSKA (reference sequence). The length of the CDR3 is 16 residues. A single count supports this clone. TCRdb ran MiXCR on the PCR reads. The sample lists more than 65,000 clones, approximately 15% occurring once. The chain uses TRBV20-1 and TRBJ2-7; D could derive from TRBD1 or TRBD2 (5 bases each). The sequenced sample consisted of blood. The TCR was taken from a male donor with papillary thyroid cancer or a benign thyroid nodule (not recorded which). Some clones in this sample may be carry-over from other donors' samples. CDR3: CSASRTSYLEVGVQYF. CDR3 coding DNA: TGCAGTGCTTCCCGGACATCGTACCTAGAGGTGGGGGTGCAGTACTTC.